Each of the 19 T cell receptor beta chains below was sequenced from the same sample in a study of cytomegalovirus exposure and HLA in healthy donors. Only in-frame clones appear in the TCRdb table, and some are missing; sequencing was by immunoSEQ multiplex PCR. The data show tens of thousands of clones, roughly 90% seen once. Sample: PBMCs. The receptors were sampled from a man aged 25-45 years in good health and CMV-seronegative.

V gene TRBV7-8 combines with J gene TRBJ1-1; D is uncertain. Trimming cost V 2 bases and J 4 bases, with 14 bases left between them. This CDR3 spans 15 amino acids. Germline V gene data show CDR1 as SGHVS and CDR2 as FQNEAQ. CDR3 residues: CASSLRVGLVTEAFF. Here the CDR3 DNA reads TGTGCCAGCAGCTTACGGGTTGGGTTGGTCACTGAAGCTTTCTTT.

The chain joins TRBV27 to TRBJ1-4; 7 positions agree with TRBD1. Germline V gives CDR1 MNHEY, CDR2 SMNVEV (reference sequence). J gave up 4 bases and V 5 bases, and 7 bases lay outside the gene matches. CDR3 length: 15 residues. The CDR3 region is CASSLRDRFNEKLFF. CDR3 nucleotide sequence: TGTGCCAGCAGTCTCCGGGACAGATTTAATGAAAAACTGTTTTTT.

This sequence joins TRBV29-1 and TRBJ2-1, with 8 bases fitting TRBD2. V shed 7 bases, J shed 8 bases, and the junction held 13 bases outside the gene matches. The CDR3 contains 14 residues. Germline V gene sequence: CDR1 SQVTM, CDR2 ANQGSEA. CDR3 amino acids: CSAQSGRWLDEQFF. DNA of the CDR3: TGCAGCGCTCAGAGCGGGAGATGGTTAGATGAGCAGTTCTTC.

CDR3 in DNA: TGCGCCAGCAGCTTGGAACTAGCGGGACCGCCCTACAATGAGCAGTTCTTC. Translation gives CASSLELAGPPYNEQFF. This sequence joins TRBV5-1 and TRBJ2-1, with TRBD2 matching over 10 bases. With V trimmed by 0 bases and J by 2 bases, 5 bases remained unmatched. CDR3 size: 17 residues. CDR1 is SGHRS, CDR2 YFSETQ, per germline.

The genes are TRBV10-3 and TRBJ1-4; no clear D gene. Germline CDR1 ENHRY, CDR2 SYGVKD. V was pared by 2 bases and J by 5 bases, with 24 bases between. The CDR3 extends over 19 amino acids. The CDR3 nucleotides read TGTGCCATCAGTGAGGATGGGAGGGCGGTACAGAAAAACAATGAAAAACTGTTTTTT. Translated: CAISEDGRAVQKNNEKLFF.

This chain connects TRBV18 to TRBJ2-2; 7 bases are shared with TRBD1. The germline gives CDR1 KGHSH, CDR2 LQKENI. This CDR3 has 16 amino acids. J lost 0 bases, V lost 4 bases, and 5 bases had no gene match. The CDR3, as DNA: TGTGCCAGCTCACGGCAGACAGGGTCGAACACCGGGGAGCTGTTTTTT. This sequence encodes CASSRQTGSNTGELFF.

The chain is built from TRBV7-9 and TRBJ1-3; perhaps TRBD1 as D (5 bases). Germline CDR1 SEHNR, CDR2 FQNEAQ (reference sequence). This CDR3 is built from 17 residues. Trimming cost V 6 bases and J 2 bases, with 20 bases left between them. In DNA form, the CDR3 reads TGTGCCAGCAGGGGGAACAGGAGAAACAATGCTGGAAACACCATATATTTT. It translates to CASRGNRRNNAGNTIYF.

The chain recombines TRBV7-9 with TRBJ2-7, with D perhaps matching TRBD1 (6 bases). The CDR3 covers 13 residues. V was cut by 7 bases and J by 2 bases, with 12 bases left in between. CDR1 and CDR2 (germline): SEHNR, FQNEAQ (reference sequence). The CDR3, as DNA: TGTGCCAGCACCGGGACATTCACCTACGAGCAGTACTTC. Translating it yields CASTGTFTYEQYF. The complete variable domain, with remaining parts taken from reference TRBV7-9 and TRBJ2-7, reads DTGVSQNPRHKITKRGQNVTFRCDPISEHNRLYWYRQTLGQGPEFLTYFQNEAQLEKSRLLSDRFSAERPKGSFSTLEIQRTEQGDSAMYLCASTGTFTYEQYFGPGTRLTVT.

V gene TRBV7-9 combines with J gene TRBJ2-2; TRBD2 might be the D (6 bases). The V end lost 5 bases, the J end lost 2 bases, and 12 bases lay between the germline ends. Per germline, CDR1 SEHNR and CDR2 FQNEAQ (reference sequence). The CDR3 consists of 15 residues. The CDR3, as DNA: TGTGCCAGCAGCGACGTGGGGGGAAACACCGGGGAGCTGTTTTTT. It encodes CASSDVGGNTGELFF.

Judged by abundance, this clone is medium-sized. The CDR3 spells CASSQGITGGPDTQYF. The CDR3 region has the DNA TGTGCCAGCAGCCAAGGCATCACAGGGGGCCCAGATACGCAGTATTTT. This chain connects TRBV4-2 to TRBJ2-3; 9 positions match TRBD1. From germline, CDR1 is LGHNA and CDR2 YNFKEQ. The CDR3 consists of 16 residues. Germline trimming cut 1 base from V and 4 bases from J; bases unmatched to any gene: 6.

This chain links TRBV6-5 with TRBJ1-1; 9 nucleotides line up with TRBD1. V shed 2 bases, J shed 3 bases, and the junction held 4 bases outside the gene matches. CDR3 length: 15 amino acids. Germline CDR1 is MNHEY and CDR2 is SVGAGI. The DNA of the CDR3 is TGTGCCAGCAGTTACACAGGGGGCTTGGACACTGAAGCTTTCTTT. Amino acids: CASSYTGGLDTEAFF.

This chain uses TRBV28 with TRBJ2-7, with D maybe TRBD1 (6 bases). The germline V gene has CDR1 MDHEN and CDR2 SYDVKM. V lost 1 base, J lost 2 bases, and 9 bases lay in between. The CDR3 is 14 amino acids. The CDR3 is CASSLSTGTYEQYF. DNA for the CDR3: TGTGCCAGCAGTTTATCAACAGGGACCTACGAGCAGTACTTC.

The CDR3 is CASSSQALDATGELFF. Written as DNA, the CDR3 is TGTGCCAGCAGTTCCCAGGCGCTCGATGCCACCGGGGAGCTGTTTTTT. V and J are TRBV27 and TRBJ2-2; D not certain. The germline CDR1 and CDR2 sequences are MNHEY and SMNVEV (reference sequence). The CDR3 has 16 amino acids. V lost 4 bases and J lost 4, with 16 bases in between.

V is TRBV28 and J is TRBJ1-5; tentatively, D is TRBD1 (6 bases). Germline V lookup: CDR1 MDHEN, CDR2 SYDVKM. The CDR3 consists of 12 residues. V was cut by 5 bases and J by 6 bases, with 8 bases left in between. The CDR3 is CASSPRGQPQHF. CDR3 bases: TGTGCCAGCAGTCCCAGGGGTCAGCCCCAGCATTTT.

The CDR3 DNA reads TGTGCCAGTAGTATAGGAGCTGCATACGAGCAGTACTTC. Its protein is CASSIGAAYEQYF. V gene TRBV19 combines with J gene TRBJ2-7; D gene unclear. Germline V CDR1 and CDR2: LNHDA, SQIVND (reference sequence). V lost 1 base and J 4 bases, leaving 8 bases between the germline ends. This CDR3 is built from 13 residues.

The genes are TRBV10-2 and TRBJ1-6, with a possible D match to TRBD1 (5 bases). Germline loops: CDR1 WSHSY, CDR2 SAAADI. Trimming stripped 3 bases from V and 7 bases from J, with 13 bases between. The CDR3 has 15 amino acids. This CDR3 reads CASSDPGQGNSPLHF. CDR3 DNA: TGCGCCAGCAGTGATCCTGGGCAGGGAAATTCACCCCTCCACTTT.

The chain combines TRBV5-8 with TRBJ1-5; 7 nucleotides align to TRBD1. Germline CDR1 SGHTS, CDR2 YDEGEE. After removal of 2 bases from V and 6 bases from J, the junction contained 8 bases not matched to a gene. This CDR3 spans 15 amino acids. CDR3 protein: CASSFALQGIQPQHF. CDR3 DNA sequence: TGTGCCAGCAGCTTTGCGCTACAGGGGATTCAGCCCCAGCATTTT.

J is TRBJ2-3 and V is TRBV10-1, with D perhaps matching TRBD2 (5 bases). V was pared by 0 bases and J by 5 bases, with 6 bases between. Germline CDR1 WNHNN, CDR2 SYGVQD (reference sequence). The CDR3 consists of 13 residues. CDR3 residues: CASSESREDTQYF. CDR3 coding DNA: TGCGCCAGCAGTGAGTCTCGGGAAGATACGCAGTATTTT.

The chain joins TRBV9 to TRBJ2-3; 7 positions agree with TRBD1. The CDR3 contains 14 residues. CDR1 is SGDLS and CDR2 is YYNGEE in the germline V gene. Unmatched junction bases numbered 2, after V lost 0 bases and J lost 4 bases. CDR3 in DNA: TGTGCCAGCAGCGTAGGAGACAGGGCAGATACGCAGTATTTT. The encoded protein is CASSVGDRADTQYF.